This TCR beta chain was documented in a study of cytomegalovirus exposure and HLA in healthy donors. Broader study findings: Most TCR sequences showed up rarely, but some public TCRs showed up in many donors.

PCR involved 60 Vbeta and 13 Jbeta primers. The protocol was immunoSEQ multiplex PCR, while the TCRdb copy is restricted to in-frame clones and leaves out a portion. Of approximately 300,000 clones detected, roughly 81% appear once; the ten largest clones hold approximately 2%. Germline CDR1 GTSNPN, CDR2 SVGIG (reference sequence). V was clipped by 8 bases and J by 5 bases, with 9 bases between them. CDR3 length: 11 residues. In its sample, this clone was seen a few times. Its specificity is unknown. This chain links TRBV30 with TRBJ1-4, with D perhaps TRBD1 (5 bases). The TCR sequence derives from a woman in her thirties or forties in good health and CMV-seropositive. The source material was PBMCs. CDR3 bases: TGTGCCGGGGGGGGAAATGAAAAACTGTTTTTT. The encoded protein is CAGGGNEKLFF.